Below, 10 T cell receptor beta chains from the same sample are listed, as sequenced in a study of cytomegalovirus exposure and HLA in healthy donors (dated by TCRdb to about 2017). The method behind the library was the immunoSEQ multiplex PCR assay. The source is immuneACCESS, and TCRdb retained only in-frame sequences with V and J called. Part of the clones is not carried over; for the studies checked, unresolved V genes explain less than half of this, and the remainder is unexplained. Across this sample there are 30,000 to 40,000 clones, with just under 95% seen only once. The ten largest clones add up to 2.5% to 4% of the sample. The material sequenced was PBMCs. The receptors stem from a man aged 18 to 30 in good health and CMV-seronegative.

V is TRBV5-1 and J is TRBJ1-1; weak D call: TRBD1 (6 bases). The CDR3 loop spans 13 amino acids. The ends were cut back, 0 bases at V and 4 bases at J, with 7 bases in the middle. Germline-derived CDR1 and CDR2 are SGHRS and YFSETQ. The CDR3 DNA sequence: TGCGCCAGCAGCTTGGGGACAGCCACTGAAGCTTTCTTT. Translating gives CASSLGTATEAFF.

The chain links TRBV6-5 to TRBJ2-2, with 10 nucleotides matching TRBD1. This CDR3 region has 15 residues. Germline V gives CDR1 MNHEY, CDR2 SVGAGI. With V trimmed by 5 bases and J by 3 bases, 3 bases remained unmatched. Here the CDR3 reads CASSAGTGDTGELFF. Here the CDR3 DNA reads TGTGCCAGCAGTGCCGGGACAGGGGACACCGGGGAGCTGTTTTTT.

This chain uses TRBV5-4 with TRBJ2-5, with TRBD2 identical over 7 bases. The germline V gene encodes CDR1 SGHNT and CDR2 YYREEE (reference sequence). The V gene end was trimmed by 3 bases and the J gene end by 2 bases; junction bases not matched to a gene: 13. The CDR3 sequence is 17 residues long. The CDR3 coding sequence is TGTGCCAGCAGCTCGATGGGCGGGAGTAAGGGGCAAGAGACCCAGTACTTC. Amino acids: CASSSMGGSKGQETQYF.

This chain joins TRBV6-5 and TRBJ2-7; a possible D gene is TRBD1 (5 bases). CDR3 size: 14 residues. Germline V gene sequence: CDR1 MNHEY, CDR2 SVGAGI. The V and J ends lost 0 bases and 3 bases respectively, with 9 bases between them. CDR3 bases: TGTGCCAGCAGTTACTCGTATAGGGGCTACGAGCAGTACTTC. Translated: CASSYSYRGYEQYF.

V usage is TRBV7-3 and J usage is TRBJ2-1, with 8 bases aligning to TRBD2. There are 14 residues in the CDR3. J was trimmed by 8 bases and V by 5 bases; bases with no gene match: 8. Germline lookup yields CDR1 SGHTA and CDR2 FQGTGA. The CDR3 bases are TGTGCCAGCAGCCACGGGGGGGGCCCCGATGAGCAGTTCTTC. Its protein is CASSHGGGPDEQFF.

V and J are TRBV18 and TRBJ2-3; TRBD1 matches at 10 bases. Germline CDR1 is KGHSH and CDR2 is LQKENI. After removal of 5 bases from V and 4 bases from J, the junction contained 3 bases not matched to a gene. The CDR3 spans 14 residues. The CDR3 DNA reads TGTGCCAGCTCAATGACAGGGGGCGCAGATACGCAGTATTTT. The encoded protein is CASSMTGGADTQYF.

The gene calls are TRBV6-6 and TRBJ2-2; no clear D gene. The germline CDR1 and CDR2 sequences are MNHNY and SVGAGI (reference sequence). Trimming removed 8 bases from V and 4 bases from J, with 8 bases in between. This CDR3 is 12 amino acids long. CDR3: CASHRSTGELFF. In DNA form, the CDR3 reads TGTGCCAGCCATAGGAGCACCGGGGAGCTGTTTTTT.

This rearrangement joins TRBV18 to TRBJ1-5; TRBD1 matches 8 bases. This CDR3 has 15 amino acids. Germline V lookup: CDR1 KGHSH, CDR2 LQKENI. The V and J ends lost 6 bases and 6 bases, in that order; junction bases with no gene match: 10. The CDR3: CASSPGTGPIQPQHF. CDR3 DNA: TGTGCCAGCTCTCCAGGGACAGGCCCGATTCAGCCCCAGCATTTT. Full variable domain (outside the CDR3, taken from reference TRBV18 and TRBJ1-5): NAGVMQNPRHLVRRRGQEARLRCSPMKGHSHVYWYRQLPEEGLKFMVYLQKENIIDESGMPKERFSAEFPKEGPSILRIQQVVRGDSAAYFCASSPGTGPIQPQHFGDGTRLSIL.

With respect to this clone: An end of the junction differs from the germline gene, which may be a read error. The chain employs TRBV30 and TRBJ1-2, with 7 bases identical to TRBD1. This CDR3 has 13 amino acids. From germline, CDR1 is GTSNPN and CDR2 SVGIG (reference sequence). The chain's CDR3 is CAWSVGDRTNPCF. CDR3 DNA sequence: TGTGCCTGGAGTGTCGGGGACAGAACCAACCCCTGCTTC.

The rearrangement links TRBV18 to TRBJ1-5; D unresolved. CDR3 length equals 13 residues. Trimming left V 8 bases short and J 11 bases short, with 19 bases between. Germline assignment: CDR1 KGHSH and CDR2 LQKENI. This CDR3 reads CASLRPGFGAQHF. CDR3 bases: TGTGCCAGCCTAAGACCGGGCTTCGGGGCCCAGCATTTT.